This TCR beta chain was documented in a study of cytomegalovirus exposure and HLA in healthy donors. Whole-study results and caveats: One cluster of highly shared sequence variants probably arose as a sequencing artifact. Evidence from a later analysis indicated that most CMV-associated TCR beta chains looked HLA-restricted.

13 Jbeta primers and 60 Vbeta primers were used for the PCR. Using immunoSEQ multiplex PCR, the repertoire was profiled, and TCRdb retains in-frame clones only, with some absent. The table records fewer than 150,000 clones, roughly 80% of them present only once. Unmatched junction bases numbered 9, after V lost 6 bases and J lost 1 base. Looked up from germline, CDR1 is LNHDA and CDR2 is SQIVND (reference sequence). This CDR3 region has 15 residues. This clone came up a few times. The target antigen is unknown. The material sequenced was PBMCs. This clonotype originated in a woman aged 50 to 60 in good health and CMV-seronegative. V and J are TRBV19 and TRBJ2-7; 7 nucleotides agree with TRBD1. CDR3 in DNA: TGTGCCAGTAGCCTGGGTAGACAGGGATCCTACGAGCAGTACTTC. This gives the protein CASSLGRQGSYEQYF.